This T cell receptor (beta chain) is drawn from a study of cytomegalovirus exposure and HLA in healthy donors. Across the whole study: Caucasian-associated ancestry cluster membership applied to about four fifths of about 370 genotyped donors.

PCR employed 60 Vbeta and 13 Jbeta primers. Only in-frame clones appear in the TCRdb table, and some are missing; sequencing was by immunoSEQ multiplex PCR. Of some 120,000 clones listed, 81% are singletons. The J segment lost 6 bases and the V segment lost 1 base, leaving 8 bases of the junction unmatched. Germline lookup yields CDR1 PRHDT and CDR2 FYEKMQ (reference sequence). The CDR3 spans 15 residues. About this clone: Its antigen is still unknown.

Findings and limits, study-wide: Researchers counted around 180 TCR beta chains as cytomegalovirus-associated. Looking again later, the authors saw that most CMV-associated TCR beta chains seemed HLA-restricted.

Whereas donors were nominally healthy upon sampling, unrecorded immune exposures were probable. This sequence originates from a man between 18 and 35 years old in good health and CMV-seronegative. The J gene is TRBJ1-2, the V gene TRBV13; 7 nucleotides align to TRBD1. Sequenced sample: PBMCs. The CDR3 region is CASSLDLRGGDGYTF. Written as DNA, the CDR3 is TGTGCCAGCAGCTTAGATCTACGAGGGGGCGATGGCTACACCTTC.